This T cell receptor (beta chain) was obtained from a study of OX40 agonist ivuxolimab in advanced cancers. In regard to this clone: The antigen is unknown.

Findings and caveats of the study: Partial responders receiving 0.1-3.0 mg/kg showed among the lowest clonal expansion.

The CDR3 spans 14 residues. V lost 6 bases and J 6 bases, leaving 17 bases between the germline ends. Germline CDR1 and CDR2: MNHEY and SVGAGI. Using immunoSEQ multiplex PCR, the repertoire was profiled, and TCRdb retains in-frame clones only, with some absent. The sample lists about 53,000 clones; 82% were seen once. This TCR derives from an adult with an advanced solid tumor such as melanoma, head and neck, liver or kidney cancer. Sequenced material: CD4+ or CD8+ T cells sorted from blood, taken in a trial of the OX40 agonist ivuxolimab. The chain recombines TRBV6-5 with TRBJ1-1, with a tentative D call TRBD1 (5 bases). CDR3 DNA: TGTGCCAGCAGGGCCCCGGGAGGGGCCGCTGAAGCTTTCTTT. Translation gives CASRAPGGAAEAFF.